The 3 T cell receptor beta chains below were found in one sample sequenced in a study of blood T cell repertoires in COVID-19 (dated by TCRdb to 2020 to 2021). Libraries came from the immunoSEQ multiplex PCR assay. This immuneACCESS table, as held by TCRdb, lists in-frame sequences with V and J called but not all clones. Of the missing ones, under half trace to an unresolved V gene in checked studies; the others have no known cause. The sample table records about 200,000 clones; approximately 82% of these occur just once. 6% to 8% of the sample goes to the ten largest clones. The sample consisted of peripheral blood. The receptors come from a human donor with acute or convalescent COVID-19. The donor label of this sample is uncertain.

This sequence joins TRBV30 and TRBJ1-1, with 10 bases that match TRBD1. With 5 bases clipped from V and 3 bases from J, the junction kept 6 bases outside the gene matches. The germline CDR1 and CDR2 sequences are GTSNPN and SVGIG (reference sequence). CDR3 length: 14 residues. CDR3 protein: CAWSRDRGYTEAFF. The CDR3 coding sequence is TGTGCCTGGTCCCGGGACAGGGGATACACTGAAGCTTTCTTT.

This clone was seen ten or more times. V gene TRBV2 combines with J gene TRBJ2-2, with 10 bases fitting TRBD2. CDR1 and CDR2 from the germline V gene are SNHLY and FYNNEI. The CDR3 has 16 residues. V trimming: 5 bases; J trimming: 5 bases; junction bases outside the gene matches: 8. The CDR3 here is CASSKTSGSGTGELFF. The CDR3 DNA reads as TGTGCCAGCAGTAAGACTAGCGGGTCAGGGACCGGGGAGCTGTTTTTT.

The chain couples TRBV9 to TRBJ1-2; weak D call: TRBD1 (6 bases). Germline lookup yields CDR1 SGDLS and CDR2 YYNGEE. V was shortened by 7 bases and J by 8 bases, with 12 bases between the two germline ends. There are 11 residues in the CDR3. CDR3 DNA: TGTGCCAGCGTTACAGGGACCGGCTACACCTTC. Translation: CASVTGTGYTF.